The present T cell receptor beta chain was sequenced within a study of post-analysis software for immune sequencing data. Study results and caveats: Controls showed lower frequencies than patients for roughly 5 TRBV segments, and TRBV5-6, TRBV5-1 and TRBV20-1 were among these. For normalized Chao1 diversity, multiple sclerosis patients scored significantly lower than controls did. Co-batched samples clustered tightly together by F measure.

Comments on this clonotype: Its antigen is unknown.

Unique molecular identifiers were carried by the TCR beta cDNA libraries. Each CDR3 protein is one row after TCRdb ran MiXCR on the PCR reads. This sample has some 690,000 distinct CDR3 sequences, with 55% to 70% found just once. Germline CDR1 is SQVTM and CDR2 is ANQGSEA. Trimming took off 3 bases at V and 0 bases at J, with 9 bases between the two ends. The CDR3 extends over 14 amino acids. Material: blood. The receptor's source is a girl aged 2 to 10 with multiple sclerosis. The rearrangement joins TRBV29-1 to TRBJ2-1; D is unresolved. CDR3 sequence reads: CSVEEMSSYNEQFF. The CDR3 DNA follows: TGCAGCGTTGAGGAAATGAGCTCCTACAATGAGCAGTTCTTC.